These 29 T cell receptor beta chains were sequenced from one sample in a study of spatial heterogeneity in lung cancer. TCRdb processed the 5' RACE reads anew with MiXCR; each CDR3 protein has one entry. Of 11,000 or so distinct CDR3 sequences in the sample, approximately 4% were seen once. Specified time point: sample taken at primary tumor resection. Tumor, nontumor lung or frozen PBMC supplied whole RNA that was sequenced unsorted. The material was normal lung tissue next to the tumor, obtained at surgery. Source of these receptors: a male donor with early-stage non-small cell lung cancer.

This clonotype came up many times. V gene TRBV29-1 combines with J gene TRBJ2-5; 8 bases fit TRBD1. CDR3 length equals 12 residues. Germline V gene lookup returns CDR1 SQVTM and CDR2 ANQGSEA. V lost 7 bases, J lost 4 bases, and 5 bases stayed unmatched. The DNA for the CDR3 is TGCAGCGCTAGACAGGGGCTAGAGACCCAGTACTTC. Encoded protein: CSARQGLETQYF.

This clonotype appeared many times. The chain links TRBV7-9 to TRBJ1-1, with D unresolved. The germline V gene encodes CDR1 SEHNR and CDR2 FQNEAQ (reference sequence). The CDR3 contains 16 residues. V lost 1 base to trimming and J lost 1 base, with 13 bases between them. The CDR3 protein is CASSLGGEGRNTEAFF. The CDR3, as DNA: TGTGCCAGCAGCTTAGGAGGTGAAGGGCGGAACACTGAAGCTTTCTTT.

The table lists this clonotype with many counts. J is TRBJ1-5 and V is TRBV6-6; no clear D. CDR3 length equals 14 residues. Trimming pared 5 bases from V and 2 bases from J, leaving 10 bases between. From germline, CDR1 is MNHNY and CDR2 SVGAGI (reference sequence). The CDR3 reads CASSPPTGNQPQHF. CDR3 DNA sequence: TGTGCCAGCAGTCCCCCGACGGGCAATCAGCCCCAGCATTTT.

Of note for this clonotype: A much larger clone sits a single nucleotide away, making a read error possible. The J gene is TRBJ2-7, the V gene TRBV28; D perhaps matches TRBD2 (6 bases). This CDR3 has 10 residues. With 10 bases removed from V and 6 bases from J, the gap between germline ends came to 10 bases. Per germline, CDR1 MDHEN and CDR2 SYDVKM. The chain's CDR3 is CATRRGEQYF. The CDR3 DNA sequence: TGTGCCACCCGGAGGGGCGAGCAGTACTTC.

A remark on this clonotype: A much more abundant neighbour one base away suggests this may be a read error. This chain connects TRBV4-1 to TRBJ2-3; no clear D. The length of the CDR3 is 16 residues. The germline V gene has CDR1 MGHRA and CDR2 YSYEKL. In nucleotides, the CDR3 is TGCGCCAGCAACCAAGATCGGACGACTAGCACAGATACGCAGTATTTT. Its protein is CASNQDRTTSTDTQYF.

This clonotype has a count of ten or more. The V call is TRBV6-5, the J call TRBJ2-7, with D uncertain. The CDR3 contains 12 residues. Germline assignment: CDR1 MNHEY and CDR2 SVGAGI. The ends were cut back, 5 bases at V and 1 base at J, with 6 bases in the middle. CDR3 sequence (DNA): TGTGCCAGCAGTACAGATTCCTACGAGCAGTACTTC. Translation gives CASSTDSYEQYF.

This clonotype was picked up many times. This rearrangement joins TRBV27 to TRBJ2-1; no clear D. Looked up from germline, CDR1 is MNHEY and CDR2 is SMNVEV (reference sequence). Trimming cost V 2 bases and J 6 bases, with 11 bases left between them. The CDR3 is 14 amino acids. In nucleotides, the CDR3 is TGTGCCAGCAGTTTAAGGGTCCCCCTCAATGAGCAGTTCTTC. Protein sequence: CASSLRVPLNEQFF.

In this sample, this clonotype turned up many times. For the CDR3, the DNA is TGCGCCAGCAGCTTAGGGCCAGGCAGCGGTGAAGAGACCCAGTACTTC. Its protein is CASSLGPGSGEETQYF. The chain has TRBV5-1 and TRBJ2-5; a possible D gene is TRBD2 (5 bases). Germline V gene data show CDR1 as SGHRS and CDR2 as YFSETQ. Between the trimmed V and J ends, which lost 2 bases and 3 bases, there was a span of 17 bases. CDR3 length: 16 residues. Looking up the rest from reference TRBV5-1 and TRBJ2-5 gives the full variable domain: KAGVTQTPRYLIKTRGQQVTLSCSPISGHRSVSWYQQTPGQGLQFLFEYFSETQRNKGNFPGRFSGRQFSNSRSEMNVSTLELGDSALYLCASSLGPGSGEETQYFGPGTRLLVL.

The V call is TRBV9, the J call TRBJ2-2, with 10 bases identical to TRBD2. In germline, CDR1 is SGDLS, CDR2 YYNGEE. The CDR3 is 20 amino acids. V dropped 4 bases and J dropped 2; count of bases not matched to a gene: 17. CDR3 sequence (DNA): TGTGCCAGCAGCCCCCCACCAGGTGTCCTAGCGGGGGCAAACACCGGGGAGCTGTTTTTT. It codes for CASSPPPGVLAGANTGELFF. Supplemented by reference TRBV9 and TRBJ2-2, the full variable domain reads DSGVTQTPKHLITATGQRVTLRCSPRSGDLSVYWYQQSLDQGLQFLIQYYNGEERAKGNILERFSAQQFPDLHSELNLSSLELGDSALYFCASSPPPGVLAGANTGELFFGEGSRLTVL.

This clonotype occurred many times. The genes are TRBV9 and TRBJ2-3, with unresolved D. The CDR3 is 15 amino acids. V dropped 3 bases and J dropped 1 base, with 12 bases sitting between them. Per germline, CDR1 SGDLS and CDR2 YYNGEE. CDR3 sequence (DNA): TGTGCCAGCAGCGCCTGGACGGACCGCACAGATACGCAGTATTTT. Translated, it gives CASSAWTDRTDTQYF. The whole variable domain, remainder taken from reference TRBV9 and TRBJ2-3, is DSGVTQTPKHLITATGQRVTLRCSPRSGDLSVYWYQQSLDQGLQFLIQYYNGEERAKGNILERFSAQQFPDLHSELNLSSLELGDSALYFCASSAWTDRTDTQYFGPGTRLTVL.

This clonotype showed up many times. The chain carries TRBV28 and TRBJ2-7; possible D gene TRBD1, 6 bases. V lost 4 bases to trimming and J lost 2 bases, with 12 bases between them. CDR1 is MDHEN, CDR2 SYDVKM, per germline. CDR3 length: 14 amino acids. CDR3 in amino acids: CASSSPGVPYEQYF. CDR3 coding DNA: TGTGCCAGCAGTTCCCCAGGGGTCCCCTACGAGCAGTACTTC.

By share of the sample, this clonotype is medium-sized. The CDR3 protein is CASIDPFREGGNEQFF. CDR3 coding DNA: TGTGCCAGCATTGATCCCTTCCGGGAGGGGGGCAATGAGCAGTTCTTC. The rearrangement uses TRBV6-6 and TRBJ2-1; TRBD2 agrees at 8 bases. V trimming: 7 bases; J trimming: 6 bases; junction bases outside the gene matches: 14. The CDR3 is made up of 16 amino acids. Germline-derived CDR1 and CDR2 are MNHNY and SVGAGI (reference sequence).

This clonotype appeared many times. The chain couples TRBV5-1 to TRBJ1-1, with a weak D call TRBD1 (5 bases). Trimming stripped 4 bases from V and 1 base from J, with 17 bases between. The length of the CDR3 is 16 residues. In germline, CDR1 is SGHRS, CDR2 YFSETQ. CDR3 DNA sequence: TGCGCCAGCAGCATGCAGGCTTCGGACAAGAACACTGAAGCTTTCTTT. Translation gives CASSMQASDKNTEAFF.

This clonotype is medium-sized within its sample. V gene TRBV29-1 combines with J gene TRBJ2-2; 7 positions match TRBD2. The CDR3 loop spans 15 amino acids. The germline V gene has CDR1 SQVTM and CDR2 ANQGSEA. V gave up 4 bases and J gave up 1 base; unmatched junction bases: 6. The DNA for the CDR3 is TGCAGCGTTGGAGGGAGGGCCGTGAACACCGGGGAGCTGTTTTTT. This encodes CSVGGRAVNTGELFF.

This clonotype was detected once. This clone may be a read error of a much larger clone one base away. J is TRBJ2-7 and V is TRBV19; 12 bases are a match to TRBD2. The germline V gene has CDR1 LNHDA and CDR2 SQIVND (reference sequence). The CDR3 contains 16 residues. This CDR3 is CVSSRLAGASDYEQYF. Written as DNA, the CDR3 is TGTGTCAGTAGCAGACTAGCGGGGGCCTCAGACTACGAGCAGTACTTC. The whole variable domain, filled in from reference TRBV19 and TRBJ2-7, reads DGGITQSPKYLFRKEGQNVTLSCEQNLNHDAMYWYRQDPGQGLRLIYYSQIVNDFQKGDIAEGYSVSREKKESFPLTVTSAQKNPTAFYLCVSSRLAGASDYEQYFGPGTRLTVT.

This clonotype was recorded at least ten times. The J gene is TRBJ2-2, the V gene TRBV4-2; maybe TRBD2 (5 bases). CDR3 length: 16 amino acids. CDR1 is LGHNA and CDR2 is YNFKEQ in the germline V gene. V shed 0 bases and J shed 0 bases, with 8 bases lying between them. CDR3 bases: TGTGCCAGCAGCCAAGAAACTAGTTCGAACACCGGGGAGCTGTTTTTT. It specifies CASSQETSSNTGELFF.

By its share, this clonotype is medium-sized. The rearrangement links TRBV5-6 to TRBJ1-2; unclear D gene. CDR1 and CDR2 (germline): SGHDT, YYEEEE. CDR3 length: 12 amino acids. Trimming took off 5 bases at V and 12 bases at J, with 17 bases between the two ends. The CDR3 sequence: CASSSGPDYHTF. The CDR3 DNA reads TGTGCCAGCAGTTCCGGGCCGGATTACCACACCTTC.

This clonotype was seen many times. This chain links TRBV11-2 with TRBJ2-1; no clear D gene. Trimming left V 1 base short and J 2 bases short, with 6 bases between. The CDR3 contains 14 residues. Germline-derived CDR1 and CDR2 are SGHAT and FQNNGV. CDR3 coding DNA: TGTGCCAGCAGCTTAGGTGACGCCTACAATGAGCAGTTCTTC. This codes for CASSLGDAYNEQFF. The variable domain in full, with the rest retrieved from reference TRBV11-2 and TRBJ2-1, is EAGVAQSPRYKIIEKRQSVAFWCNPISGHATLYWYQQILGQGPKLLIQFQNNGVVDDSQLPKDRFSAERLKGVDSTLKIQPAKLEDSAVYLCASSLGDAYNEQFFGPGTRLTVL.

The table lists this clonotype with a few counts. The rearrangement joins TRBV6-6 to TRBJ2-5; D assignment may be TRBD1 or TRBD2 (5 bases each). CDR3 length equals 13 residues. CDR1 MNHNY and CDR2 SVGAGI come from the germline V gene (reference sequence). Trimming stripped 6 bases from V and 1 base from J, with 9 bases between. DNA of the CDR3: TGTGCCAGCAGGCAGGGAGTCCAAGAGACCCAGTACTTC. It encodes CASRQGVQETQYF.

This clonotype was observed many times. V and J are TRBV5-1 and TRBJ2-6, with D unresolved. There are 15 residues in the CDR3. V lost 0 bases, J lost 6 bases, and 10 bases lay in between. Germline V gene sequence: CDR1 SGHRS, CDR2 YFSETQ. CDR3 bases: TGCGCCAGCAGCTTGGGGCAGGAGCAGGCCAACGTCCTGACTTTC. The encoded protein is CASSLGQEQANVLTF.

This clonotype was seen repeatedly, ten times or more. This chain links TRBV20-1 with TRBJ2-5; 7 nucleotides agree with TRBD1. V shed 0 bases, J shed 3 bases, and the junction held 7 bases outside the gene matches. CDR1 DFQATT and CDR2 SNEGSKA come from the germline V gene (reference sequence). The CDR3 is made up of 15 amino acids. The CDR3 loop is CSARDLGQAEETQYF. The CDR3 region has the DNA TGCAGTGCTAGAGATCTAGGACAGGCTGAAGAGACCCAGTACTTC.

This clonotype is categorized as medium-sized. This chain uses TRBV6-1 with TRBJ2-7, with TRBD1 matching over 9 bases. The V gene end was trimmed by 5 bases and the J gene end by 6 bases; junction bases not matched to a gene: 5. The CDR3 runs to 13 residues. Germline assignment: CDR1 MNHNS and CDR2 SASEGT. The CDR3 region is CASSRTGEGEQYF. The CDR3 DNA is TGTGCCAGCAGTAGGACAGGGGAAGGCGAGCAGTACTTC.

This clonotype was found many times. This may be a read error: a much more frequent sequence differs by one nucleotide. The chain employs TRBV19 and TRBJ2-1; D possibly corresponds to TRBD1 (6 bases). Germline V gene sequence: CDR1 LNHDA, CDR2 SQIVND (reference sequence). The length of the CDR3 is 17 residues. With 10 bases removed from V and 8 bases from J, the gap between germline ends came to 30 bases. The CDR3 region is CATSQRDKVNVQDEQFF. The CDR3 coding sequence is TGTGCCACAAGTCAGAGGGACAAGGTGAATGTCCAGGATGAGCAGTTCTTC.

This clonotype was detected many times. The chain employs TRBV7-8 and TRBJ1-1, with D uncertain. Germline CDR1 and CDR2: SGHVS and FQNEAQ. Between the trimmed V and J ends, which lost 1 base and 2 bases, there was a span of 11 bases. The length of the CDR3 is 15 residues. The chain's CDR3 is CASSLGSLDNTEAFF. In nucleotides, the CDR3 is TGTGCCAGCAGCTTAGGATCTCTAGATAACACTGAAGCTTTCTTT.

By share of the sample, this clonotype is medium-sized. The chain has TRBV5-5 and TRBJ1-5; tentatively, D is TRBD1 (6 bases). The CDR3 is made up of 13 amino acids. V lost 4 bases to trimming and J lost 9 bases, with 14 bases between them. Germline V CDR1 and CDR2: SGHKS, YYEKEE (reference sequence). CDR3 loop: CASSQGGGLPQHF. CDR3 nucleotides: TGTGCCAGCAGCCAAGGGGGGGGTCTGCCCCAGCATTTT.

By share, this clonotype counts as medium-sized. CDR3 nucleotide sequence: TGCAGCGTTCCACCCCTAGCGGGAGGAGATACGCAGTATTTT. This gives the protein CSVPPLAGGDTQYF. The chain recombines TRBV29-1 with TRBJ2-3; 11 bases match TRBD2. The V gene end was trimmed by 5 bases and the J gene end by 5 bases; junction bases not matched to a gene: 6. Germline V gives CDR1 SQVTM, CDR2 ANQGSEA. CDR3 size: 14 residues.

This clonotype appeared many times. This CDR3 reads CASSQGAAYWGHEQYF. The CDR3 DNA reads TGTGCCAGCAGCCAAGGGGCAGCTTATTGGGGGCACGAGCAGTACTTC. This chain links TRBV3-1 with TRBJ2-7; the D gene is possibly TRBD1 (6 bases). The CDR3 extends over 16 amino acids. Germline V lookup: CDR1 LGHDT, CDR2 YNNKEL (reference sequence). V dropped 1 base and J dropped 5 bases, with 18 bases sitting between them.

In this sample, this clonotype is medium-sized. CDR3: CASAKDSPNTGELFF. Here the CDR3 DNA reads TGTGCTAGTGCCAAGGACAGTCCGAACACCGGGGAGCTGTTTTTT. The chain employs TRBV12-5 and TRBJ2-2; possibly TRBD1 for D (6 bases). There are 15 residues in the CDR3. V was shortened by 7 bases and J by 0 bases, with 12 bases between the two germline ends. Germline-derived CDR1 and CDR2 are LGHNT and FRNRAP.

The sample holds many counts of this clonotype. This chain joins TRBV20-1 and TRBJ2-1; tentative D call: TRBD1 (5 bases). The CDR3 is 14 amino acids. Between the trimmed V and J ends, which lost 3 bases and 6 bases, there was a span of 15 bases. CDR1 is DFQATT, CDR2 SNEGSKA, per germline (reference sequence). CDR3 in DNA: TGCAGTGCTAGGGGCAGGGTCCACGGCAATGAGCAGTTCTTC. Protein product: CSARGRVHGNEQFF.